The 22 T cell receptor beta chains below were found in one sample sequenced in a study of T-cell memory formation after mild COVID-19. Each CDR3 protein gets one entry after TCRdb re-called the 5' RACE reads with MiXCR. The sample has fewer than 650,000 distinct CDR3 sequences, about a fifth seen once. The material sequenced was PBMCs or a T cell subset sorted from them (not recorded which). The receptors originated from an adult woman who had mild COVID-19 (a few samples of this study predate the infection). Cell type and time point are not known.

This clonotype was counted between two and nine times. This chain links TRBV12-3 or TRBV12-4 with TRBJ2-1, with D hard to call. V gave up 5 bases and J gave up 7 bases, with 6 bases separating them. This CDR3 is 11 amino acids long. The CDR3 DNA follows: TGTGCCAGCAGTGTCATTAATGAGCAGTTCTTC. Protein sequence: CASSVINEQFF.

The chain combines TRBV20-1 with TRBJ1-5; TRBD1 might be the D (5 bases). CDR3 length: 13 amino acids. The V end lost 5 bases, the J end lost 1 base, and 9 bases lay between the germline ends. Germline V lookup: CDR1 DFQATT, CDR2 SNEGSKA (reference sequence). The CDR3 protein is CSALDSSNQPQHF. Written as DNA, the CDR3 is TGCAGTGCTCTCGACAGCAGCAATCAGCCCCAGCATTTT.

This clonotype has a handful of counts. This rearrangement joins TRBV12-3 or TRBV12-4 to TRBJ1-1, with D possibly matching TRBD1 (5 bases). The CDR3 runs 17 residues. Trimming left V 2 bases short and J 1 base short, with 17 bases between. DNA of the CDR3: TGTGCCAGCAGTTTACTAGGGTCAGGGAGAACGAACACTGAAGCTTTCTTT. This gives the protein CASSLLGSGRTNTEAFF.

V and J are TRBV7-3 and TRBJ1-2; D is unresolved. The germline V gene encodes CDR1 SGHTA and CDR2 FQGTGA. The CDR3 is 14 amino acids. V shed 2 bases and J shed 4 bases, with 11 bases lying between them. The CDR3 DNA reads as TGTGCCAGCAGCTTATCTCCGGACGGCTATGGCTACACCTTC. Translated: CASSLSPDGYGYTF.

The V gene is TRBV19, the J gene TRBJ2-2, with D perhaps TRBD1 (6 bases). The ends were cut back, 5 bases at V and 3 bases at J, with 16 bases in the middle. The germline V gene encodes CDR1 LNHDA and CDR2 SQIVND (reference sequence). This CDR3 contains 16 residues. CDR3 DNA sequence: TGTGCCAGTAGTTTCTCTCAGGGGAGTTACACCGGGGAGCTGTTTTTT. Residues: CASSFSQGSYTGELFF.

This clonotype was detected a few times. The chain uses TRBV27 and TRBJ1-1, with unresolved D. Trimming stripped 2 bases from V and 5 bases from J, with 18 bases between. The CDR3 sequence is 16 residues long. Germline V gives CDR1 MNHEY, CDR2 SMNVEV (reference sequence). The CDR3 DNA is TGTGCCAGCAGTTTAAAAGGATGGCCCCCCGGGACTGAAGCTTTCTTT. This codes for CASSLKGWPPGTEAFF.

In its sample, this clonotype was seen a few times. This chain joins TRBV28 and TRBJ1-4; D call uncertain. Trimming pared 7 bases from V and 8 bases from J, leaving 17 bases between. Per germline, CDR1 MDHEN and CDR2 SYDVKM. The CDR3 sequence is 14 residues long. The CDR3 region has the DNA TGTGCCAGCACCGGGTGGCAAGGGAACGAAAAACTGTTTTTT. Its translation: CASTGWQGNEKLFF.

This clonotype was detected only a few times. This chain links TRBV20-1 with TRBJ2-2; possibly TRBD2 for D (6 bases). Trimming removed 4 bases at V and 5 bases at J, with 17 bases between. Germline V gene data show CDR1 as DFQATT and CDR2 as SNEGSKA (reference sequence). The CDR3 spans 15 residues. CDR3 sequence reads: CSAISGRGGTGELFF. The CDR3 nucleotides read TGCAGTGCTATTAGCGGAAGAGGCGGTACCGGGGAGCTGTTTTTT.

Remarks on this clonotype: A read error may account for a junction end that differs from germline. The chain carries TRBV7-9 and TRBJ1-1; D gene ambiguous. There are 10 residues in the CDR3. Per germline, CDR1 SEHNR and CDR2 FQNEAQ (reference sequence). CDR3 amino acids: CASSLEARGF. CDR3 bases: TGTGCCAGCAGCTTAGAGGCTCGGGGATTT.

The chain combines TRBV12-3 or TRBV12-4 with TRBJ1-1; tentative D call: TRBD1 (5 bases). The CDR3 covers 13 residues. V lost 3 bases to trimming and J lost 6 bases, with 11 bases between them. CDR3 in DNA: TGTGCCAGCAGTTTCGGGGGGGTCCCTGAAGCTTTCTTT. Encoded protein: CASSFGGVPEAFF.

V and J are TRBV5-4 and TRBJ1-1; no definite D call. The CDR3 contains 14 residues. Deletions cut 2 bases from V and 5 bases from J, with 13 bases between. Germline V gene lookup returns CDR1 SGHNT and CDR2 YYREEE (reference sequence). CDR3 in amino acids: CASSFPGLITEAFF. In nucleotides, the CDR3 is TGTGCCAGCAGCTTCCCGGGTTTGATTACTGAAGCTTTCTTT.

There are a few counts of this clonotype. This sequence joins TRBV5-1 and TRBJ1-6; TRBD1 matches at 8 bases. CDR1 and CDR2 (germline): SGHRS, YFSETQ. CDR3 length equals 14 residues. J gave up 5 bases and V 3 bases, and 1 base lay outside the gene matches. Written as DNA, the CDR3 is TGCGCCAGCAGCTCGACAGGGGATAATTCACCCCTCCACTTT. It codes for CASSSTGDNSPLHF.

The V gene is TRBV5-1, the J gene TRBJ1-4, with a weak D call TRBD1 (5 bases). Germline loops: CDR1 SGHRS, CDR2 YFSETQ. Trimming took off 4 bases at V and 6 bases at J, with 19 bases between the two ends. The length of the CDR3 is 16 residues. The CDR3 region has the DNA TGCGCCAGCAGCCCACAGCCGACGGGGCTAGATGAAAAACTGTTTTTT. It codes for CASSPQPTGLDEKLFF.

This sequence joins TRBV6-6 and TRBJ1-1; D unresolved. This CDR3 contains 12 residues. CDR1 MNHNY and CDR2 SVGAGI come from the germline V gene (reference sequence). V lost 0 bases, J lost 6 bases, and 5 bases lay in between. The CDR3 DNA reads TGTGCCAGCAGTTACTCGACTTCTGAAGCTTTCTTT. It codes for CASSYSTSEAFF.

The V call is TRBV7-8, the J call TRBJ2-3; 7 bases agree with TRBD1. V was pared by 7 bases and J by 2 bases, with 6 bases of the junction left unmatched. The CDR3 totals 14 residues. Germline-derived CDR1 and CDR2 are SGHVS and FQNEAQ. The CDR3 DNA reads TGTGCCAGCATAGGGGACAGATTCACAGATACGCAGTATTTT. It specifies CASIGDRFTDTQYF.

This clonotype was recorded a few times. CDR3 nucleotide sequence: TGTGCCAGCTCATCTTCTGGGGCCCAAAATGAGCAGTTCTTC. Its protein is CASSSSGAQNEQFF. The chain recombines TRBV18 with TRBJ2-1; D is possibly TRBD1 (5 bases). Trimming pared 5 bases from V and 7 bases from J, leaving 15 bases between. The germline V gene encodes CDR1 KGHSH and CDR2 LQKENI. The CDR3 runs 14 residues.

This clonotype was counted a few times. The rearrangement joins TRBV4-1 to TRBJ2-7; D tentatively reads TRBD1 or TRBD2 (6 bases each). V was trimmed by 4 bases and J by 3 bases, leaving 16 bases between them. Germline lookup yields CDR1 MGHRA and CDR2 YSYEKL. The CDR3 consists of 15 residues. The CDR3 DNA is TGCGCCAGCAGCCGCGAAGGGGGGCGCGGCTACGAGCAGTACTTC. Translated, it gives CASSREGGRGYEQYF.

The V call is TRBV30, the J call TRBJ2-7; maybe TRBD1 (5 bases). This CDR3 has 15 residues. The germline gives CDR1 GTSNPN, CDR2 SVGIG (reference sequence). Trimming stripped 4 bases from V and 6 bases from J, with 22 bases between. CDR3 sequence: CAWTSQVQASSEQYF. CDR3 nucleotide sequence: TGTGCCTGGACCTCACAGGTACAGGCCTCTAGCGAGCAGTACTTC. Filled out from reference TRBV30 and TRBJ2-7, the complete variable domain reads SQTIHQWPATLVQPVGSPLSLECTVEGTSNPNLYWYRQAAGRGLQLLFYSVGIGQISSEVPQNLSASRPQDRQFILSSKKLLLSDSGFYLCAWTSQVQASSEQYFGPGTRLTVT.

The chain couples TRBV11-2 to TRBJ2-1, with a possible D match to TRBD2 (6 bases). V lost 0 bases to trimming and J lost 0 bases, with 12 bases between them. The length of the CDR3 is 17 residues. The V gene's germline CDR1 is SGHAT and CDR2 FQNNGV. The CDR3 reads CASSLDGTGVSYNEQFF. The CDR3, as DNA: TGTGCCAGCAGCTTAGATGGGACGGGAGTCTCCTACAATGAGCAGTTCTTC.

In its sample, this clonotype was seen a few times. The gene calls are TRBV12-3 or TRBV12-4 and TRBJ1-2; D perhaps matches TRBD1 (6 bases). The ends were cut back, 8 bases at V and 0 bases at J, with 16 bases in the middle. The CDR3 runs 15 residues. CDR3 coding DNA: TGTGCCAGCTGGCGCAGGGGATCCACTAACTATGGCTACACCTTC. Translating gives CASWRRGSTNYGYTF.

The rearrangement joins TRBV30 to TRBJ1-4; D remains unclear. The CDR3 sequence is 12 residues long. Germline CDR1 is GTSNPN and CDR2 is SVGIG (reference sequence). Deletions cut 5 bases from V and 3 bases from J, with 7 bases between. CDR3 coding DNA: TGTGCCTGGGGCCCCCCTAATGAAAAACTGTTTTTT. This encodes CAWGPPNEKLFF.

The table lists this clonotype with a few counts. The chain joins TRBV30 to TRBJ2-2; possibly TRBD1 for D (5 bases). The germline V gene has CDR1 GTSNPN and CDR2 SVGIG (reference sequence). CDR3 length: 15 amino acids. Between the trimmed V and J ends, which lost 0 bases and 4 bases, there was a span of 12 bases. In nucleotides, the CDR3 is TGTGCCTGGAGTGTTAAGGGGCTGGGCACCGGGGAGCTGTTTTTT. Its translation is CAWSVKGLGTGELFF.